These 19 T cell receptor beta chains were sequenced from one sample in a study of spatial heterogeneity in lung cancer. General study results and limits: Intratumoral expanded alpha and beta TCR counts were found to track tumor mutation counts.

Time point specified: sample taken at primary tumor resection. The antigens of these receptors remain unknown. TCRdb reanalysed the 5' RACE reads using MiXCR and keeps one entry per CDR3 protein. There are some 4,000 distinct CDR3 sequences in the sample; 30% to 40% occur only once, and 24% lies in the top ten. This sample comprised lung tumor tissue, obtained at surgery. Source of these receptors: a male donor with early-stage non-small cell lung cancer.

Only one count was recorded for this clonotype. The gene calls are TRBV12-3 or TRBV12-4 and TRBJ2-2, with TRBD2 matching 7 bases. The CDR3 covers 13 residues. With V trimmed by 0 bases and J by 8 bases, 0 bases remained unmatched. In DNA form, the CDR3 reads TGTGCCAGCAGTTTAGCGCGGGGGGGGGAGCTGTTTTTT. It is translated as CASSLARGGELFF.

The chain carries TRBV29-1 and TRBJ2-3, with TRBD2 matching over 8 bases. The V gene end was trimmed by 8 bases and the J gene end by 3 bases; junction bases not matched to a gene: 4. The CDR3 covers 12 residues. The germline V gene has CDR1 SQVTM and CDR2 ANQGSEA. The CDR3 sequence: CSYGRETDTQYF. The CDR3 DNA sequence: TGCAGCTACGGGAGGGAGACAGATACGCAGTATTTT.

V is TRBV28 and J is TRBJ2-2; D remains unclear. Germline values: CDR1 MDHEN, CDR2 SYDVKM. The CDR3 totals 11 residues. The V end was cut by 6 bases, the J end by 6 bases, with 5 bases between. This CDR3 reads CASRLAGELFF. The CDR3 DNA follows: TGTGCCAGCAGGCTGGCCGGGGAGCTGTTTTTT.

This clonotype appeared a few times. This chain uses TRBV20-1 with TRBJ2-5, with a tentative D call TRBD2 (8 bases). Germline CDR1 and CDR2: DFQATT and SNEGSKA (reference sequence). CDR3 length: 14 residues. V was cut by 6 bases and J by 7 bases, with 21 bases left in between. CDR3 coding DNA: TGCAGTGCCAGGGGGAGCGGGAGTCCCGGGACCCAGTACTTC. Translating gives CSARGSGSPGTQYF.

The chain carries TRBV28 and TRBJ2-4; perhaps TRBD2 as D (6 bases). Trimming removed 2 bases from V and 7 bases from J, with 12 bases in between. In germline, CDR1 is MDHEN, CDR2 SYDVKM. CDR3 length: 14 residues. The CDR3 here is CASSLERDFNIQYF. CDR3 nucleotide sequence: TGTGCCAGCAGTTTAGAGAGGGACTTTAACATTCAGTACTTC.

The chain employs TRBV9 and TRBJ2-1, with D possibly matching TRBD2 (6 bases). The CDR3 has 15 amino acids. Trimming left V 4 bases short and J 7 bases short, with 18 bases between. Germline lookup yields CDR1 SGDLS and CDR2 YYNGEE. CDR3: CASSISDGGWNEQFF. The CDR3 DNA reads as TGTGCCAGCAGCATTTCGGACGGAGGGTGGAATGAGCAGTTCTTC.

V is TRBV6-2 or TRBV6-3 and J is TRBJ2-1; 10 bases line up with TRBD2. The V segment lost 2 bases and the J segment 8 bases; nucleotides outside the gene matches: 3. The CDR3 is made up of 14 amino acids. Germline assignment: CDR1 MNHEY and CDR2 SVGEGT. In DNA, the CDR3 is TGTGCCAGCAGTTACGGGACTAGCGTGGATGAGCAGTTCTTC. Its protein is CASSYGTSVDEQFF.

This clonotype was picked up a small number of times. The junction differs from germline at one of its ends, possibly a read error. The chain is built from TRBV20-1 and TRBJ2-2; TRBD2 matches 11 bases. Germline-derived CDR1 and CDR2 are DFQATT and SNEGSKA (reference sequence). The CDR3 is 16 amino acids. The chain's CDR3 is CSAIGTSGENIGELFF. CDR3 nucleotide sequence: TGCAGTGCGATCGGGACTAGCGGCGAGAACATCGGGGAGCTGTTTTTT.

The chain carries TRBV14 and TRBJ2-5; 7 nucleotides match TRBD1. V gave up 2 bases and J gave up 4 bases; unmatched junction bases: 10. Germline V gene lookup returns CDR1 SGHDN and CDR2 FVKESK. This CDR3 is 16 amino acids long. The CDR3: CASSQSPQGSRETQYF. CDR3 bases: TGTGCCAGCAGCCAAAGCCCACAGGGGTCACGAGAGACCCAGTACTTC.

The genes are TRBV28 and TRBJ2-7, with 8 bases that match TRBD2. The CDR3 runs to 15 residues. Unmatched junction bases numbered 11, after V lost 6 bases and J lost 4 bases. CDR1 is MDHEN, CDR2 SYDVKM, per germline. The CDR3 nucleotides are TGTGCCAGCAGCCAAAAGGGACTAGGATTATACGAGCAGTACTTC. Its translation is CASSQKGLGLYEQYF.

This chain joins TRBV2 and TRBJ2-1; D gene unclear. The CDR3 totals 13 residues. V was pared by 6 bases and J by 6 bases, with 12 bases between. Germline CDR1 is SNHLY and CDR2 is FYNNEI. CDR3 loop: CASRMPASNEQFF. The CDR3 DNA reads as TGTGCCAGCAGAATGCCAGCCTCCAATGAGCAGTTCTTC.

The chain has TRBV11-1 and TRBJ1-1; no clear D gene. This CDR3 spans 13 amino acids. V was pared by 0 bases and J by 3 bases, with 5 bases between. Germline V gene data show CDR1 as SGHAT and CDR2 as FQDESV (reference sequence). CDR3 in DNA: TGTGCCAGCAGCTTAGCTGGGTACACTGAAGCTTTCTTT. This codes for CASSLAGYTEAFF.

The chain couples TRBV4-2 to TRBJ2-2; 7 nucleotides agree with TRBD2. The CDR3 runs 13 residues. Germline V gives CDR1 LGHNA, CDR2 YNFKEQ. Unmatched junction bases numbered 1, after V lost 3 bases and J lost 6 bases. Here the CDR3 reads CASSQAGAGELFF. DNA for the CDR3: TGTGCCAGCAGCCAGGCGGGGGCCGGGGAGCTGTTTTTT.

This chain connects TRBV12-3 or TRBV12-4 to TRBJ2-3; D ambiguous. V lost 1 base, J lost 4 bases, and 6 bases lay in between. The CDR3 spans 13 residues. The DNA of the CDR3 is TGTGCCAGCAGTTTAGGGTTTGCAGATACGCAGTATTTT. Amino acids: CASSLGFADTQYF.

V and J are TRBV12-3 or TRBV12-4 and TRBJ2-7; D is ambiguous. The CDR3 contains 12 residues. Trimming pared 5 bases from V and 2 bases from J, leaving 7 bases between. CDR3 protein: CASSPQPYEQYF. CDR3 DNA sequence: TGTGCCAGCAGTCCGCAGCCCTACGAGCAGTACTTC.

The chain joins TRBV24-1 to TRBJ2-1; 8 nucleotides agree with TRBD2. The germline gives CDR1 KGHDR, CDR2 SFDVKD. This CDR3 comprises 13 residues. Trimming removed 9 bases from V and 7 bases from J; junction bases left unmatched: 7. CDR3 nucleotides: TGTGCCACCGGAAGCGGGAGACGAAATGAGCAGTTCTTC. Its translation is CATGSGRRNEQFF.

This chain uses TRBV4-2 with TRBJ2-5; TRBD2 agrees at 11 bases. The CDR3 sequence is 19 residues long. Looked up from germline, CDR1 is LGHNA and CDR2 is YNFKEQ. Unmatched junction bases numbered 14, after V lost 0 bases and J lost 5 bases. The CDR3 here is CASSQDSSTSGGATETQYF. Written as DNA, the CDR3 is TGTGCCAGCAGCCAAGATTCTAGTACTAGCGGGGGAGCAACGGAGACCCAGTACTTC.

The chain links TRBV7-2 to TRBJ2-7; D is unresolved. V was clipped by 1 base and J by 3 bases, with 7 bases between them. The CDR3 runs 13 residues. Germline V lookup: CDR1 SGHTA, CDR2 FQGNSA. As DNA, the CDR3 is TGTGCCAGCAGCTTAGAGGCAGTCTACGAGCAGTACTTC. Translation: CASSLEAVYEQYF.

In its sample, this clonotype is medium-sized. The rearrangement uses TRBV6-6 and TRBJ2-7; D possibly uses TRBD1 or TRBD2 (5 bases each). V lost 5 bases, J lost 0 bases, and 11 bases lay in between. Germline CDR1 is MNHNY and CDR2 is SVGAGI (reference sequence). The CDR3 covers 14 residues. As DNA, the CDR3 is TGTGCCAGCAGTGTGGGGGTAGCCTCCTACGAGCAGTACTTC. Its protein product is CASSVGVASYEQYF.